The 27 T cell receptor beta chains below were found in one sample sequenced in a study of T-cell reconstitution after alpha-beta-depleted transplantation in children (dated by TCRdb to the mid-2010s). Libraries were constructed by PCR. The sample was run on an Illumina HiSeq 2500. To normalize quantification of the TCRbeta repertoire, the TCR libraries were built with molecular barcoding that relied on unique molecular identifiers. TCRdb ran its own pipeline on the public reads, namely fastp trimming at Q25 and MiXCR clone calling, and kept in-frame beta chains. Each CDR3 protein gets just one entry, which takes the most common genes and DNA from the rows behind it. Recorded for this sample are roughly 590,000 distinct CDR3 sequences; approximately 15% of them occurred a single time. The ten largest account for 0.9% to 1.2% of the sample. The sample consisted of PBMCs from the stem cell graft donor, taken from the stem cell graft. These receptors all come from a human donor who donated a stem cell graft to a child with acute myeloid leukemia.

This clonotype was recorded many times. The CDR3 loop is CASSAGTIIYF. The CDR3 DNA reads TGTGCCAGCAGTGCGGGGACGATCATATATTTT. The rearrangement uses TRBV27 and TRBJ1-3; maybe TRBD1 (5 bases). The CDR3 runs 11 residues. The germline CDR1 and CDR2 sequences are MNHEY and SMNVEV (reference sequence). Trimming pared 5 bases from V and 12 bases from J, leaving 11 bases between.

This clonotype has only a few counts. The rearrangement links TRBV20-1 to TRBJ2-1, with TRBD2 identical over 9 bases. This CDR3 has 16 amino acids. With V trimmed by 7 bases and J by 7 bases, 17 bases remained unmatched. In germline, CDR1 is DFQATT, CDR2 SNEGSKA (reference sequence). CDR3 sequence (DNA): TGCAGTGGGGGAAAAGGAGCGGGGGGTTTCCCTAATGAGCAGTTCTTC. As protein: CSGGKGAGGFPNEQFF.

The chain uses TRBV7-7 and TRBJ2-6; 7 bases map to TRBD1. J gave up 2 bases and V 5 bases, and 9 bases lay outside the gene matches. The length of the CDR3 is 17 residues. Germline values: CDR1 SSHAT, CDR2 FNYEAQ (reference sequence). The CDR3 DNA is TGTGCCAGCAGCCCGGGACAGTTGGGACCTGGGGCCAACGTCCTGACTTTC. Translation: CASSPGQLGPGANVLTF.

The gene calls are TRBV7-2 and TRBJ2-3; D call uncertain. The CDR3 runs 14 residues. The V end was cut by 0 bases, the J end by 5 bases, with 9 bases between. CDR1 is SGHTA, CDR2 FQGNSA, per germline. In DNA form, the CDR3 reads TGTGCCAGCAGCTTAGCGCAACTACAAGATACGCAGTATTTT. Protein sequence: CASSLAQLQDTQYF.

This clonotype came up many times. V usage is TRBV29-1 and J usage is TRBJ1-5; D gene ambiguous. Germline assignment: CDR1 SQVTM and CDR2 ANQGSEA. V was clipped by 4 bases and J by 4 bases, with 8 bases between them. CDR3 length: 12 amino acids. This CDR3 reads CSVVLGNQPQHF. The DNA of the CDR3 is TGCAGCGTTGTATTAGGGAATCAGCCCCAGCATTTT.

The chain is built from TRBV7-9 and TRBJ2-1; 7 nucleotides line up with TRBD1. J lost 2 bases, V lost 5 bases, and 6 bases had no gene match. There are 15 residues in the CDR3. Germline CDR1 and CDR2: SEHNR and FQNEAQ (reference sequence). CDR3: CASSHTGDTYNEQFF. DNA of the CDR3: TGTGCCAGCAGCCATACAGGGGATACCTACAATGAGCAGTTCTTC.

The rearrangement links TRBV5-6 to TRBJ2-7; the D is unclear. Germline V lookup: CDR1 SGHDT, CDR2 YYEEEE. Trimming took off 2 bases at V and 6 bases at J, with 6 bases between the two ends. This CDR3 comprises 11 residues. The CDR3 DNA reads as TGTGCCAGCAGCTTACTATCCGAGCAGTACGTC. This gives the protein CASSLLSEQYV.

This clonotype was counted only a few times. CDR3 region: CATSVISGGDNEQFF. In DNA form, the CDR3 reads TGTGCCACCAGTGTTATTAGCGGGGGGGACAATGAGCAGTTCTTC. The V gene is TRBV24-1, the J gene TRBJ2-1; 11 bases fit TRBD2. The germline CDR1 and CDR2 sequences are KGHDR and SFDVKD. The CDR3 sequence is 15 residues long. V trimming: 5 bases; J trimming: 5 bases; junction bases outside the gene matches: 4.

The sample holds a few counts of this clonotype. V usage is TRBV27 and J usage is TRBJ2-3, with D possibly TRBD2 on 7 matching bases. The ends were cut back, 4 bases at V and 5 bases at J, with 13 bases in the middle. The germline CDR1 and CDR2 sequences are MNHEY and SMNVEV (reference sequence). The CDR3 has 14 residues. The CDR3 is CASSSWGGQDTQYF. The CDR3 nucleotides read TGTGCCAGCAGTTCCTGGGGGGGGCAAGATACGCAGTATTTT.

This clonotype was seen only a few times. The V call is TRBV20-1, the J call TRBJ1-1, with D possibly being TRBD1 (5 bases). The V gene lost 0 bases and the J gene lost 1 base, with 18 bases spanning the gap. CDR1 is DFQATT and CDR2 is SNEGSKA in the germline V gene (reference sequence). The CDR3 extends over 17 amino acids. The CDR3 protein is CSAREERVGVGNTEAFF. CDR3 in DNA: TGCAGTGCTAGAGAGGAAAGGGTGGGGGTTGGGAACACTGAAGCTTTCTTT.

Notes on this clonotype: Possible read error: a much larger clone is one base away. The V and J genes are TRBV5-6 and TRBJ1-2, with D tentatively TRBD1 (5 bases). V was trimmed by 4 bases and J by 11 bases, leaving 21 bases between them. Germline CDR1 is SGHDT and CDR2 is YYEEEE. The CDR3 runs 14 residues. For the CDR3, the DNA is TGTGCCAGCAGCCTTGCGGGACCGAAGCCCGGTTACACCTTC. Its protein is CASSLAGPKPGYTF.

The table lists this clonotype with a few counts. The chain links TRBV4-2 to TRBJ2-1, with D unresolved. V was shortened by 1 base and J by 4 bases, with 11 bases between the two germline ends. Germline-derived CDR1 and CDR2 are LGHNA and YNFKEQ. This CDR3 contains 15 residues. CDR3 residues: CASSQGYDFYNEQFF. The CDR3 nucleotides are TGTGCCAGCAGCCAAGGGTACGACTTTTACAATGAGCAGTTCTTC.

The chain employs TRBV10-3 and TRBJ2-3; possibly TRBD2 for D (5 bases). CDR3 length equals 16 residues. In germline, CDR1 is ENHRY, CDR2 SYGVKD. V lost 6 bases and J 1 base, leaving 17 bases between the germline ends. The CDR3 DNA reads TGTGCCATCAGCCTTCTGGCGGGTGCTCGCACAGATACGCAGTATTTT. Its translation is CAISLLAGARTDTQYF.

This clonotype was seen at least ten times. The V and J genes are TRBV20-1 and TRBJ1-1, with D unclear. The CDR3 runs to 12 residues. Per the germline V gene, CDR1 is DFQATT and CDR2 is SNEGSKA (reference sequence). Between the trimmed V and J ends, which lost 6 bases and 1 base, there was a span of 9 bases. CDR3 loop: CSATNGNTEAFF. In DNA form, the CDR3 reads TGCAGTGCCACTAACGGGAACACTGAAGCTTTCTTT.

The V call is TRBV3-1, the J call TRBJ1-5, with D unclear. Germline V gene sequence: CDR1 LGHDT, CDR2 YNNKEL (reference sequence). Between the trimmed V and J ends, which lost 8 bases and 1 base, there was a span of 12 bases. This CDR3 has 14 residues. The CDR3 loop is CASSGGISNQPQHF. The DNA of the CDR3 is TGTGCCAGCTCCGGAGGGATCAGCAATCAGCCCCAGCATTTT.

A remark on this clonotype: This may come from a read error, since a much larger clone is one base off. The chain uses TRBV20-1 and TRBJ2-1; 8 nucleotides match TRBD2. Germline V gene data show CDR1 as DFQATT and CDR2 as SNEGSKA (reference sequence). The CDR3 is made up of 15 amino acids. The CDR3 is CSARGAGAGYNGQFF. CDR3 coding DNA: TGCAGTGCTAGGGGAGCGGGGGCCGGGTACAATGGGCAGTTCTTC.

At least ten counts were recorded for this clonotype. V gene TRBV12-3 or TRBV12-4 combines with J gene TRBJ2-5; D might be TRBD2 (5 bases). Trimming took 6 bases from V and 5 from J, leaving 7 bases between them. This CDR3 region has 11 residues. The chain's CDR3 is CASRWEETQYF. The CDR3 region has the DNA TGTGCCAGCAGATGGGAGGAGACCCAGTACTTC.

The V call is TRBV6-2 or TRBV6-3, the J call TRBJ1-1, with D perhaps matching TRBD1 (6 bases). Germline V gene data show CDR1 as MNHEY and CDR2 as SVGEGT. The V end was cut by 2 bases, the J end by 0 bases, with 10 bases between. The CDR3 has 15 residues. This CDR3 reads CASSYNGDMNTEAFF. The CDR3 nucleotides read TGTGCCAGCAGTTACAATGGGGACATGAACACTGAAGCTTTCTTT.

In its sample, this clonotype was seen many times. This sequence joins TRBV29-1 and TRBJ1-2; no clear D gene. CDR3 length: 13 residues. V lost 1 base, J lost 4 bases, and 10 bases lay in between. Germline V lookup: CDR1 SQVTM, CDR2 ANQGSEA. The CDR3 DNA is TGCAGCGTTGAAGTACGGGCAAGCTATGGCTACACCTTC. Amino acid sequence: CSVEVRASYGYTF.

There are a few counts of this clonotype. The chain combines TRBV12-3 or TRBV12-4 with TRBJ2-1, with D possibly matching TRBD2 (6 bases). V was shortened by 5 bases and J by 8 bases, with 16 bases between the two germline ends. The CDR3 is 14 residues long. CDR3 amino acids: CASSGGLFGHEQFF. CDR3 sequence (DNA): TGTGCCAGCAGTGGGGGACTGTTTGGCCATGAGCAGTTCTTC.

This clonotype appeared a few times. The rearrangement joins TRBV20-1 to TRBJ1-5; the D is unclear. The germline V and J ends were trimmed by 5 bases and 4 bases, with 9 bases remaining between them. Germline V CDR1 and CDR2: DFQATT, SNEGSKA (reference sequence). The CDR3 runs to 12 residues. The CDR3 sequence is CSAGRENQPQHF. In nucleotides, the CDR3 is TGCAGTGCTGGGAGGGAAAATCAGCCCCAGCATTTT.

This clonotype was seen only a few times. J is TRBJ2-7 and V is TRBV12-3 or TRBV12-4; D gene uncertain. CDR3 length: 14 residues. V was trimmed by 2 bases and J by 1 base, leaving 9 bases between them. CDR3 sequence reads: CASSLNYRSYEQYF. The DNA of the CDR3 is TGTGCCAGCAGTTTAAACTACCGATCCTACGAGCAGTACTTC.

This clonotype was found many times. The chain links TRBV29-1 to TRBJ1-1; a weak D match, TRBD1 (5 bases). The germline V gene encodes CDR1 SQVTM and CDR2 ANQGSEA. Trimming took off 0 bases at V and 5 bases at J, with 13 bases between the two ends. This CDR3 comprises 14 residues. DNA for the CDR3: TGCAGCGTTGAAGATTGGAAAGGGGATACTGAAGCTTTCTTT. It is translated as CSVEDWKGDTEAFF.

This clonotype appeared a few times. The chain couples TRBV12-3 or TRBV12-4 to TRBJ2-7; the match to TRBD2 covers 8 bases. CDR3 length equals 15 residues. The V segment lost 2 bases and the J segment 5 bases; nucleotides outside the gene matches: 8. The CDR3 DNA reads TGTGCCAGCAGTTTACGGGAGGGGATTGTCAACGAGCAGTACTTC. This sequence encodes CASSLREGIVNEQYF.

This clonotype showed up many times. The chain employs TRBV5-5 and TRBJ2-7; D may correspond to TRBD1 or TRBD2 (6 bases each). The CDR3 loop spans 17 amino acids. CDR1 SGHKS and CDR2 YYEKEE come from the germline V gene (reference sequence). Trimming pared 4 bases from V and 3 bases from J, leaving 23 bases between. The DNA for the CDR3 is TGTGCCAGCAGCCTTCCGGGGGACATAAGTGTGGGCTACGAGCAGTACGTC. This sequence encodes CASSLPGDISVGYEQYV.

The chain joins TRBV19 to TRBJ2-2; D remains ambiguous. Per the germline V gene, CDR1 is LNHDA and CDR2 is SQIVND (reference sequence). Trimming took 5 bases from V and 0 from J, leaving 10 bases between them. The CDR3 is made up of 15 amino acids. The CDR3 DNA is TGTGCCAGTAGTCCCAGTCGGTCGAACACCGGGGAGCTGTTTTTT. Translation: CASSPSRSNTGELFF.

This clonotype has at least ten counts. This rearrangement joins TRBV20-1 to TRBJ1-2; D call uncertain. The CDR3 consists of 14 residues. The germline V gene has CDR1 DFQATT and CDR2 SNEGSKA (reference sequence). Trimming removed 5 bases at V and 2 bases at J, with 15 bases between. CDR3 residues: CSAPPGIDNYGYTF. The CDR3 DNA reads as TGCAGTGCTCCCCCGGGGATTGACAACTATGGCTACACCTTC.